A single sample is the source of the 30 T cell receptor beta chains below, sequenced in a study of blood T cell repertoires in COVID-19. Profiled with immunoSEQ multiplex PCR; TCRdb holds only in-frame clones, not every one. The sample lists under 300,000 clones, more than 85% occurring once. Sequenced sample: peripheral blood. The receptors here all came from a woman aged 70 to 79 with active or convalescent COVID-19.

The V call is TRBV12-3 or TRBV12-4, the J call TRBJ1-5; possible D gene TRBD1, 6 bases. The CDR3 contains 13 residues. Trimming removed 4 bases at V and 3 bases at J, with 7 bases between. The DNA for the CDR3 is TGTGCCAGCAGTTGGACAGACAATCAGCCCCAGCATTTT. The encoded protein is CASSWTDNQPQHF.

The rearrangement uses TRBV6-5 and TRBJ1-4, with 11 bases lining up with TRBD1. The length of the CDR3 is 15 residues. Germline loops: CDR1 MNHEY, CDR2 SVGAGI. Germline trimming cut 8 bases from V and 8 bases from J; bases unmatched to any gene: 10. CDR3 loop: CASQRGGTGGEKLFF. The DNA of the CDR3 is TGTGCCAGCCAGCGGGGGGGGACAGGGGGAGAAAAACTGTTTTTT.

In its sample, this clone was seen a few times. The J gene is TRBJ1-1, the V gene TRBV5-4; D unresolved. The germline CDR1 and CDR2 sequences are SGHNT and YYREEE (reference sequence). The CDR3 has 16 amino acids. V was pared by 6 bases and J by 1 base, with 19 bases between. The DNA of the CDR3 is TGTGCCAGCAAAGGCGAGGGTCGGGCCGCGAACACTGAAGCTTTCTTT. It is translated as CASKGEGRAANTEAFF.

The gene calls are TRBV3-1 (or the pseudogene TRBV3-2) and TRBJ1-2; 7 nucleotides line up with TRBD1. CDR1 LGHDT and CDR2 YNNKEL come from the germline V gene (reference sequence). The CDR3 runs to 14 residues. With V trimmed by 4 bases and J by 2 bases, 4 bases remained unmatched. The CDR3 loop reads CASSRRQGNYGYTF. In DNA form, the CDR3 reads TGTGCCAGCAGCCGACGACAGGGAAACTATGGCTACACCTTC.

J is TRBJ1-5 and V is TRBV6-1; D perhaps matches TRBD1 (6 bases). The V gene's germline CDR1 is MNHNS and CDR2 SASEGT. This CDR3 has 14 residues. Trimming pared 1 base from V and 9 bases from J, leaving 13 bases between. The DNA of the CDR3 is TGTGCCAGCAGTGAAGAGCCCCAAGGGGGGCCCCAGCATTTT. Translated: CASSEEPQGGPQHF.

This chain links TRBV15 with TRBJ2-1; possibly TRBD1 for D (6 bases). The CDR3 is 15 residues long. Trimming left V 8 bases short and J 7 bases short, with 21 bases between. The germline V gene has CDR1 LNHNV and CDR2 YYDKDF (reference sequence). The CDR3: CATWLPRQGMNEQFF. The CDR3 nucleotides read TGTGCCACCTGGCTCCCGAGGCAGGGGATGAATGAGCAGTTCTTC. The full variable domain, rest sourced from reference TRBV15 and TRBJ2-1, is DAMVIQNPRYQVTQFGKPVTLSCSQTLNHNVMYWYQQKSSQAPKLLFHYYDKDFNNEADTPDNFQSRRPNTSFCFLDIRSPGLGDTAMYLCATWLPRQGMNEQFFGPGTRLTVL.

Note on this clone: Other nucleotide sequences from this sample produce the same CDR3. This rearrangement joins TRBV3-1 (or the pseudogene TRBV3-2) to TRBJ1-5; TRBD1 is a possible D gene (6 bases). From germline, CDR1 is LGHDT and CDR2 YNNKEL (reference sequence). The CDR3 extends over 13 amino acids. V dropped 3 bases and J dropped 6 bases, with 9 bases sitting between them. The CDR3 loop reads CASSHGQPQPQHF. The CDR3 bases are TGTGCCAGCAGCCATGGACAGCCTCAGCCCCAGCATTTT.

The rearrangement uses TRBV27 and TRBJ2-1; the match to TRBD1 covers 10 bases. Per germline, CDR1 MNHEY and CDR2 SMNVEV (reference sequence). Trimming cost V 3 bases and J 5 bases; bases outside gene matches: 4. This CDR3 contains 15 residues. The CDR3: CASSFSGQGNNEQFF. CDR3 nucleotide sequence: TGTGCCAGCAGTTTCTCGGGACAGGGGAACAATGAGCAGTTCTTC.

The genes are TRBV6-5 and TRBJ1-1, with 8 bases aligning to TRBD1. This CDR3 has 13 residues. V shed 5 bases and J 6 bases; nucleotides not matched to a gene: 5. CDR1 and CDR2 from the germline V gene are MNHEY and SVGAGI. CDR3 protein: CASSRTGTAEAFF. DNA for the CDR3: TGTGCCAGCAGTAGGACAGGGACGGCTGAAGCTTTCTTT.

The chain has TRBV6-6 and TRBJ1-3, with D unresolved. The CDR3 has 11 amino acids. From germline, CDR1 is MNHNY and CDR2 SVGAGI (reference sequence). Between the trimmed V and J ends, which lost 8 bases and 4 bases, there was a span of 6 bases. CDR3 nucleotides: TGTGCCAGCTTCCGGGGAAACACCATATATTTT. Translation gives CASFRGNTIYF.

The rearrangement uses TRBV19 and TRBJ1-4, with no clear D. The ends were cut back, 0 bases at V and 7 bases at J, with 12 bases in the middle. This CDR3 has 15 amino acids. Germline CDR1 is LNHDA and CDR2 is SQIVND (reference sequence). The CDR3 bases are TGTGCCAGTAGTATAGAAGGCGGTTTCGGTGAAAAACTGTTTTTT. Translation: CASSIEGGFGEKLFF.

V and J are TRBV13 and TRBJ2-7, with TRBD1 matching over 7 bases. Germline V gene lookup returns CDR1 PRHDT and CDR2 FYEKMQ (reference sequence). The CDR3 contains 18 residues. Trimming at V came to 6 bases and at J to 4 bases, leaving 21 bases not matched to a gene. This chain's CDR3 is CASRATGFRFTPVYEQYF. CDR3 nucleotide sequence: TGTGCCAGCAGGGCGACAGGGTTTAGGTTTACGCCGGTTTACGAGCAGTACTTC.

The CDR3: CASSNRGNQPQHF. The CDR3 DNA is TGTGCCAGCAGTAACAGGGGTAATCAGCCCCAGCATTTT. The V call is TRBV2, the J call TRBJ1-5, with 7 bases lining up with TRBD1. Unmatched junction bases numbered 2, after V lost 5 bases and J lost 4 bases. CDR1 is SNHLY and CDR2 is FYNNEI in the germline V gene. This CDR3 is built from 13 residues.

The CDR3 DNA reads as TGTGCCAGCAGTTGGCGGGGCCGCACAGATACGCAGTATTTT. It specifies CASSWRGRTDTQYF. The J gene is TRBJ2-3, the V gene TRBV27; possibly TRBD2 for D (6 bases). From germline, CDR1 is MNHEY and CDR2 SMNVEV (reference sequence). V was shortened by 4 bases and J by 1 base, with 9 bases between the two germline ends. This CDR3 is built from 14 residues.

The chain carries TRBV12-3 or TRBV12-4 and TRBJ2-3; D is unclear. The V end was cut by 4 bases, the J end by 4 bases, with 3 bases between. The CDR3 covers 11 residues. CDR3 amino acids: CASSSADTQYF. DNA of the CDR3: TGTGCCAGCAGTTCGGCAGATACGCAGTATTTT.

This clone was found once. The chain is built from TRBV9 and TRBJ1-3; D is ambiguous. Germline V gives CDR1 SGDLS, CDR2 YYNGEE. Trimming took off 4 bases at V and 2 bases at J, with 16 bases between the two ends. The CDR3 extends over 16 amino acids. The CDR3 nucleotides read TGTGCCAGCAGCCCCCGCCTAGGAGGAGCTGGAAACACCATATATTTT. Translating gives CASSPRLGGAGNTIYF. Using reference TRBV9 and TRBJ1-3 for the parts outside the CDR3, the full variable domain is DSGVTQTPKHLITATGQRVTLRCSPRSGDLSVYWYQQSLDQGLQFLIQYYNGEERAKGNILERFSAQQFPDLHSELNLSSLELGDSALYFCASSPRLGGAGNTIYFGEGSWLTVV.

The chain uses TRBV11-2 and TRBJ1-4; 7 bases match TRBD1. The V gene end was trimmed by 4 bases and the J gene end by 8 bases; junction bases not matched to a gene: 7. Germline V gives CDR1 SGHAT, CDR2 FQNNGV. The CDR3 has 14 amino acids. CDR3 sequence reads: CASSSTGIVEKLFF. The CDR3 nucleotides are TGTGCCAGCAGCTCGACAGGGATAGTCGAAAAACTGTTTTTT.

The V call is TRBV5-1, the J call TRBJ1-6; D remains ambiguous. Germline values: CDR1 SGHRS, CDR2 YFSETQ. Trimming took 1 base from V and 8 from J, leaving 10 bases between them. This CDR3 region has 14 residues. The CDR3 nucleotides are TGCGCCAGCAGCTTGATCGGCGAGGATTCACCCCTCCACTTT. It codes for CASSLIGEDSPLHF. Full variable domain (outside the CDR3, taken from reference TRBV5-1 and TRBJ1-6): KAGVTQTPRYLIKTRGQQVTLSCSPISGHRSVSWYQQTPGQGLQFLFEYFSETQRNKGNFPGRFSGRQFSNSRSEMNVSTLELGDSALYLCASSLIGEDSPLHFGNGTRLTVT.

This chain uses TRBV29-1 with TRBJ2-3; a possible D gene is TRBD1 (5 bases). Germline V gene data show CDR1 as SQVTM and CDR2 as ANQGSEA. The CDR3 loop spans 15 amino acids. Trimming took 6 bases from V and 0 from J, leaving 16 bases between them. The chain's CDR3 is CSVRYRISSTDTQYF. The CDR3 DNA reads as TGCAGCGTCCGGTACAGGATTAGTAGCACAGATACGCAGTATTTT.

This clone was detected only once. The genes are TRBV29-1 and TRBJ1-1; the D gene is possibly TRBD1 (5 bases). The CDR3 spans 17 residues. Trimming took 6 bases from V and 0 from J, leaving 23 bases between them. The germline gives CDR1 SQVTM, CDR2 ANQGSEA. CDR3 in amino acids: CSVKEVPGVVVNTEAFF. Here the CDR3 DNA reads TGCAGCGTAAAAGAGGTCCCGGGGGTAGTGGTGAACACTGAAGCTTTCTTT.

This clone has a handful of counts. This chain uses TRBV7-9 with TRBJ2-4, with TRBD2 matching over 7 bases. Trimming took 4 bases from V and 14 from J; bases not matched to a gene: 14. The CDR3 is 14 residues long. The germline CDR1 and CDR2 sequences are SEHNR and FQNEAQ (reference sequence). The CDR3 sequence is CASSYHPKTSREYF. The CDR3 DNA follows: TGTGCCAGCAGCTACCACCCGAAGACTAGCAGAGAGTACTTC. Together with reference TRBV7-9 and TRBJ2-4, the CDR3 gives the full variable domain: DTGVSQNPRHKITKRGQNVTFRCDPISEHNRLYWYRQTLGQGPEFLTYFQNEAQLEKSRLLSDRFSAERPKGSFSTLEIQRTEQGDSAMYLCASSYHPKTSREYFGAGTRLSVL.

V usage is TRBV5-1 and J usage is TRBJ1-3, with a weak D call TRBD1 (6 bases). V lost 2 bases and J lost 0, with 12 bases in between. Per germline, CDR1 SGHRS and CDR2 YFSETQ. The CDR3 contains 16 residues. The CDR3, as DNA: TGCGCCAGCAGCTTTGGCAGGGGAAGCTCTGGAAACACCATATATTTT. This translates into CASSFGRGSSGNTIYF.

This sequence joins TRBV5-6 and TRBJ1-1, with TRBD1 matching 7 bases. The V gene's germline CDR1 is SGHDT and CDR2 YYEEEE. The CDR3 totals 17 residues. J gave up 4 bases and V 4 bases, and 16 bases lay outside the gene matches. CDR3 sequence reads: CASSQEVGNRGFTEAFF. CDR3 sequence (DNA): TGTGCCAGCAGCCAAGAGGTAGGGAACAGGGGATTCACTGAAGCTTTCTTT.

The chain joins TRBV7-3 to TRBJ2-3, with TRBD1 matching 10 bases. This CDR3 is 16 amino acids long. Per the germline V gene, CDR1 is SGHTA and CDR2 is FQGTGA. Trimming cost V 2 bases and J 7 bases; bases outside gene matches: 9. CDR3 DNA sequence: TGTGCCAGCAGCTTATTGGGGACAGGGGCCTTTCATACGCAGTATTTT. Translated: CASSLLGTGAFHTQYF.

This chain links TRBV2 with TRBJ1-2, with 7 bases that match TRBD1. Trimming cost V 2 bases and J 7 bases; bases outside gene matches: 10. The CDR3 runs to 15 residues. Germline V lookup: CDR1 SNHLY, CDR2 FYNNEI. CDR3 nucleotide sequence: TGTGCCAGCAGTGAAACACGACAGGGCCCTTTTGGCTACACCTTC. This encodes CASSETRQGPFGYTF.

The rearrangement joins TRBV5-4 to TRBJ2-1; D perhaps matches TRBD2 (5 bases). The CDR3 loop spans 14 amino acids. V was pared by 5 bases and J by 6 bases, with 15 bases between. Germline V gives CDR1 SGHNT, CDR2 YYREEE (reference sequence). Here the CDR3 DNA reads TGTGCCAGCAGTGTAACTAGTTACTTCAATGAGCAGTTCTTC. Protein product: CASSVTSYFNEQFF.

CDR3: CASSYWTGGNTIYF. The CDR3 DNA follows: TGTGCCAGCAGTTACTGGACAGGAGGAAACACCATATATTTT. J is TRBJ1-3 and V is TRBV6-6; 7 bases match TRBD1. CDR3 length: 14 amino acids. J lost 4 bases, V lost 1 base, and 1 base had no gene match. Germline CDR1 is MNHNY and CDR2 is SVGAGI (reference sequence).

The rearrangement joins TRBV29-1 to TRBJ2-1; D is uncertain. V gave up 4 bases and J gave up 0 bases, with 7 bases separating them. CDR3 length equals 13 residues. Germline V gene lookup returns CDR1 SQVTM and CDR2 ANQGSEA. The CDR3 nucleotides are TGCAGCGTTGGGCCAGGCTCCTACAATGAGCAGTTCTTC. Its protein is CSVGPGSYNEQFF.

The chain links TRBV18 to TRBJ2-7; D may be TRBD2 (6 bases). CDR1 and CDR2 (germline): KGHSH, LQKENI. Between the trimmed V and J ends, which lost 3 bases and 2 bases, there was a span of 17 bases. This CDR3 is 16 amino acids long. The CDR3 DNA is TGTGCCAGCTCACCCCCTAACCGGGGGAAGCCCTACGAGCAGTACTTC. Translating it yields CASSPPNRGKPYEQYF.

This sequence joins TRBV6-5 and TRBJ2-1; 7 bases line up with TRBD2. Unmatched junction bases numbered 10, after V lost 9 bases and J lost 8 bases. The germline V gene has CDR1 MNHEY and CDR2 SVGAGI. CDR3 size: 13 residues. CDR3 loop: CASWVEGGDEQFF. CDR3 DNA: TGTGCCAGTTGGGTAGAGGGAGGGGATGAGCAGTTCTTC.